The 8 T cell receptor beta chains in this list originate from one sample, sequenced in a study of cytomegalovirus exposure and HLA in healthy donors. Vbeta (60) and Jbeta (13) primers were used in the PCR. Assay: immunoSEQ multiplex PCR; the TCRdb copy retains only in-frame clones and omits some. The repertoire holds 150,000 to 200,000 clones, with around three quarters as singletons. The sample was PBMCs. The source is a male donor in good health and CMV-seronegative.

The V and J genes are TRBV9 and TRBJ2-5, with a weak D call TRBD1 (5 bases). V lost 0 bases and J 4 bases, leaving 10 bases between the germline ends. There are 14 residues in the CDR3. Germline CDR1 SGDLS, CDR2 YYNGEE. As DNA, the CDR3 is TGTGCCAGCAGCGTAGCCCCAGGGATAGAGACCCAGTACTTC. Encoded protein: CASSVAPGIETQYF. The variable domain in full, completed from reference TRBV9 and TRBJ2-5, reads DSGVTQTPKHLITATGQRVTLRCSPRSGDLSVYWYQQSLDQGLQFLIQYYNGEERAKGNILERFSAQQFPDLHSELNLSSLELGDSALYFCASSVAPGIETQYFGPGTRLLVL.

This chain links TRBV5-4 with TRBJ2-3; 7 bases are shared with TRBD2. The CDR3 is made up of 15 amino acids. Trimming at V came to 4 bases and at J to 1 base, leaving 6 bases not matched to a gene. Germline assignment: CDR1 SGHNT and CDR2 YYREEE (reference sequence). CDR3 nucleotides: TGTGCCAGCAGCGACGCTGGGGGGGGCACAGATACGCAGTATTTT. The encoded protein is CASSDAGGGTDTQYF.

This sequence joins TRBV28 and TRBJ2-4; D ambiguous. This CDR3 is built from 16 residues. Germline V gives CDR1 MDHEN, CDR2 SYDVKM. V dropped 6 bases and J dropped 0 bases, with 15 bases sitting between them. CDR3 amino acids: CASSPLQVLAKNIQYF. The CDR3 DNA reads TGTGCCAGCAGCCCCCTCCAGGTACTAGCCAAAAACATTCAGTACTTC.

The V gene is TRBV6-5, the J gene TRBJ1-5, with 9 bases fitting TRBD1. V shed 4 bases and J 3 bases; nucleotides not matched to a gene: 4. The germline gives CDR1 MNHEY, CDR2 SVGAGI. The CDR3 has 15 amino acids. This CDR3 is CASSSGTGNNQPQHF. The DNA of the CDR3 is TGTGCCAGCAGTTCCGGGACAGGGAACAATCAGCCCCAGCATTTT.

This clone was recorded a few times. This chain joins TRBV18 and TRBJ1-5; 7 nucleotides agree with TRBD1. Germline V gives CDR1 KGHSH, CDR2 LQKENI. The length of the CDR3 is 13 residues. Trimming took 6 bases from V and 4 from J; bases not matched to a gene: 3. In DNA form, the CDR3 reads TGTGCCAGCTCCGGACAGGCTAATCAGCCCCAGCATTTT. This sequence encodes CASSGQANQPQHF.

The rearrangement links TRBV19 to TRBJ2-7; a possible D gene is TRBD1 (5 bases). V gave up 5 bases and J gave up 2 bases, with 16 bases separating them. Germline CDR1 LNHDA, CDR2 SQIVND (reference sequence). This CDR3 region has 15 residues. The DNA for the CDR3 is TGTGCCAGTAGTCGCACGGACATCCGAACCTACGAGCAGTACTTC. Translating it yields CASSRTDIRTYEQYF.

The CDR3: CASTDAGTGGQPQHF. CDR3 nucleotide sequence: TGTGCCAGTACTGACGCCGGGACAGGGGGTCAGCCCCAGCATTTT. This chain joins TRBV19 and TRBJ1-5; TRBD1 matches 11 bases. The V gene's germline CDR1 is LNHDA and CDR2 SQIVND (reference sequence). This CDR3 is 15 amino acids long. The V and J ends lost 7 bases and 6 bases, in that order; junction bases with no gene match: 8. Drawing the rest from reference TRBV19 and TRBJ1-5, the complete variable domain is DGGITQSPKYLFRKEGQNVTLSCEQNLNHDAMYWYRQDPGQGLRLIYYSQIVNDFQKGDIAEGYSVSREKKESFPLTVTSAQKNPTAFYLCASTDAGTGGQPQHFGDGTRLSIL.

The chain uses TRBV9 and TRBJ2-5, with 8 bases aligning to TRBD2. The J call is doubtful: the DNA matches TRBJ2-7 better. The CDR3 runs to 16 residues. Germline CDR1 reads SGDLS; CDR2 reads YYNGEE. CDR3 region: CASSVGSGGPSYEQYF. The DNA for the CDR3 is TGTGCCAGCAGCGTAGGGTCGGGAGGGCCGAGTTACGAGCAGTACTTC.